These 10 T cell receptor beta chains originate from one sample sequenced in a study of cytomegalovirus exposure and HLA in healthy donors. The PCR made use of 60 Vbeta and 13 Jbeta primers. Measured with immunoSEQ multiplex PCR; TCRdb has only the in-frame clones, and not every one. The sample contains 45,000 to 65,000 clones, 82% of which appear only once. The source material was PBMCs. The source of these receptors is a woman under 30 in good health and CMV-seronegative.

The J gene is TRBJ2-1, the V gene TRBV14, with 7 positions matching TRBD2. V was clipped by 0 bases and J by 5 bases; unmatched bases: 10. The CDR3 extends over 17 amino acids. Per germline, CDR1 SGHDN and CDR2 FVKESK. The CDR3 sequence is CASSQDFWREPNNEQFF. As DNA, the CDR3 is TGTGCCAGCAGCCAAGATTTCTGGCGGGAGCCCAACAATGAGCAGTTCTTC.

J is TRBJ2-1 and V is TRBV6-4; TRBD1 aligns across 7 bases. There are 15 residues in the CDR3. Looked up from germline, CDR1 is MRHNA and CDR2 is SNTAGT. Trimming at V came to 2 bases and at J to 7 bases, leaving 8 bases not matched to a gene. The CDR3 nucleotides read TGTGCCAGCAGTGACATTAACAGGGGCGGGAATGAGCAGTTCTTC. Its protein product is CASSDINRGGNEQFF.

The V call is TRBV11-3, the J call TRBJ2-2, with D perhaps TRBD1 (6 bases). Germline CDR1 SGHNT, CDR2 YENEEA. This CDR3 spans 15 amino acids. Trimming shortened V by 2 bases and J by 4 bases, and 11 bases separated the two germline ends. CDR3 nucleotide sequence: TGTGCCAGCAGCTTAACTGGACAGCGCACCGGGGAGCTGTTTTTT. Protein: CASSLTGQRTGELFF.

This clone has more than one count but fewer than ten. The CDR3 here is CASSYGTGDKQYF. The CDR3 nucleotides are TGTGCCAGCAGTTACGGGACAGGGGACAAGCAGTACTTC. The chain joins TRBV6-6 to TRBJ2-7; TRBD1 aligns across 10 bases. Trimming at V came to 2 bases and at J to 8 bases, leaving 3 bases not matched to a gene. Per the germline V gene, CDR1 is MNHNY and CDR2 is SVGAGI (reference sequence). This CDR3 comprises 13 residues.

V and J are TRBV27 and TRBJ1-5; possibly TRBD1 for D (6 bases). The CDR3 has 16 residues. The germline V gene encodes CDR1 MNHEY and CDR2 SMNVEV (reference sequence). Trimming took off 2 bases at V and 1 base at J, with 12 bases between the two ends. The chain's CDR3 is CASSLGSQGSNQPQHF. CDR3 sequence (DNA): TGTGCCAGCAGTTTAGGTAGCCAGGGGAGCAATCAGCCCCAGCATTTT.

DNA of the CDR3: TGTGCCAGTCAGCCCTACGACAGGGACTATGGCTACACCTTC. Its translation: CASQPYDRDYGYTF. The chain couples TRBV19 to TRBJ1-2; 7 bases align to TRBD1. With V trimmed by 8 bases and J by 3 bases, 9 bases remained unmatched. In germline, CDR1 is LNHDA, CDR2 SQIVND (reference sequence). The CDR3 is 14 residues long.

The chain is built from TRBV6-5 and TRBJ2-1; D uncertain. The length of the CDR3 is 12 residues. V lost 4 bases, J lost 8 bases, and 9 bases lay in between. Germline CDR1 MNHEY, CDR2 SVGAGI. DNA for the CDR3: TGTGCCAGCAGTTTCGCTCGGGATGAGCAGTTCTTC. Translating gives CASSFARDEQFF.

The V gene is TRBV27, the J gene TRBJ2-1; 7 positions agree with TRBD2. V lost 8 bases and J lost 4; bases outside the gene matches: 8. This CDR3 region has 14 residues. Germline CDR1 is MNHEY and CDR2 is SMNVEV (reference sequence). As DNA, the CDR3 is TGTGCCAGCGGATCTGCTAGCGGATACAATGAGCAGTTCTTC. The encoded protein is CASGSASGYNEQFF.

The chain uses TRBV9 and TRBJ2-1, with TRBD2 matching 7 bases. V was pared by 2 bases and J by 9 bases, with 11 bases of the junction left unmatched. CDR3 length: 15 residues. Germline CDR1 and CDR2: SGDLS and YYNGEE. CDR3 coding DNA: TGTGCCAGCAGCGTGGTGGGAGGGGCGGGTGGTGAGCAGTTCTTC. This sequence encodes CASSVVGGAGGEQFF.

The J gene is TRBJ1-5, the V gene TRBV6-6, with D unresolved. With 6 bases removed from V and 2 bases from J, the gap between germline ends came to 17 bases. The CDR3 runs to 16 residues. The germline V gene encodes CDR1 MNHNY and CDR2 SVGAGI (reference sequence). The CDR3 reads CASSRGSGSGNQPQHF. The CDR3 region has the DNA TGTGCCAGCAGCCGCGGTTCGGGTTCTGGCAATCAGCCCCAGCATTTT.